Below, 19 T cell receptor beta chains from the same sample are listed, as sequenced in a study of cytomegalovirus exposure and HLA in healthy donors. Assay: immunoSEQ multiplex PCR; the TCRdb copy retains only in-frame clones and omits some. The sample contains tens of thousands of clones, 75% to 90% of which appear only once. Sequenced material: PBMCs. These receptors were collected from a young woman in good health and CMV-seronegative.

The genes are TRBV30 and TRBJ2-3; D gene uncertain. This CDR3 contains 13 residues. The germline V and J ends were trimmed by 6 bases and 1 base, with 11 bases remaining between them. Germline V CDR1 and CDR2: GTSNPN, SVGIG (reference sequence). CDR3 protein: CACTTSGTDTQYF. For the CDR3, the DNA is TGTGCCTGCACTACTTCCGGCACAGATACGCAGTATTTT.

J is TRBJ1-4 and V is TRBV13; 9 bases are shared with TRBD1. Germline CDR1 reads PRHDT; CDR2 reads FYEKMQ (reference sequence). V shed 3 bases, J shed 5 bases, and the junction held 1 base outside the gene matches. This CDR3 spans 14 amino acids. CDR3 protein: CASSFGTGNEKLFF. The DNA of the CDR3 is TGTGCCAGCAGCTTCGGGACAGGGAATGAAAAACTGTTTTTT.

The chain couples TRBV6-5 to TRBJ1-2, with D possibly matching TRBD1 (5 bases). The CDR3 totals 15 residues. CDR1 and CDR2 from the germline V gene are MNHEY and SVGAGI. V was clipped by 6 bases and J by 2 bases, with 16 bases between them. CDR3 DNA sequence: TGTGCCAGCAGCCCGTTAGGAGGGACCAACTATGGCTACACCTTC. Amino acids: CASSPLGGTNYGYTF.

The chain links TRBV1 to TRBJ2-7; the D call of TRBD2 is as the table states it, not checked on the DNA. TRBV1 is an annotated pseudogene. CDR3 length: 16 amino acids. This CDR3 is CTSSQDWTSGTYEQYF. As DNA, the CDR3 is TGCACCAGCAGCCAAGACTGGACTAGCGGAACCTACGAGCAGTACTTC.

The chain joins TRBV29-1 to TRBJ2-1; D is perhaps TRBD2 (5 bases). Germline V lookup: CDR1 SQVTM, CDR2 ANQGSEA. This CDR3 has 13 amino acids. Trimming took off 2 bases at V and 6 bases at J, with 11 bases between the two ends. CDR3 bases: TGCAGCGTTGAAACCCAAGAGGGCAATGAGCAGTTCTTC. Translating gives CSVETQEGNEQFF.

J is TRBJ2-5 and V is TRBV7-6; D unresolved. V gave up 2 bases and J gave up 2 bases, with 6 bases separating them. This CDR3 has 13 amino acids. Germline CDR1 and CDR2: SGHVS and FNYEAQ. CDR3 region: CASSLSQQETQYF. The CDR3 DNA reads as TGTGCCAGCAGCTTATCGCAGCAAGAGACCCAGTACTTC.

The chain couples TRBV2 to TRBJ1-1, with D tentatively TRBD1 (5 bases). CDR1 and CDR2 from the germline V gene are SNHLY and FYNNEI. The length of the CDR3 is 13 residues. Trimming stripped 0 bases from V and 6 bases from J, with 8 bases between. The chain's CDR3 is CASSEAGGAEAFF. CDR3 nucleotide sequence: TGTGCCAGCAGTGAAGCGGGAGGGGCTGAAGCTTTCTTT.

The chain carries TRBV7-8 and TRBJ2-3; 9 nucleotides line up with TRBD2. In germline, CDR1 is SGHVS, CDR2 FQNEAQ. The length of the CDR3 is 16 residues. Trimming at V came to 5 bases and at J to 0 bases, leaving 6 bases not matched to a gene. CDR3 in DNA: TGTGCCAGCAGCAAAAGACTAGCGGCCAGCACAGATACGCAGTATTTT. Translation: CASSKRLAASTDTQYF. The full variable domain, with the rest looked up from reference TRBV7-8 and TRBJ2-3, is GAGVSQSPRYKVAKRGQDVALRCDPISGHVSLFWYQQALGQGPEFLTYFQNEAQLDKSGLPSDRFFAERPEGSVSTLKIQRTQQEDSAVYLCASSKRLAASTDTQYFGPGTRLTVL.

This sequence joins TRBV5-4 and TRBJ2-5, with 13 nucleotides matching TRBD2. V lost 3 bases, J lost 2 bases, and 4 bases stayed unmatched. This CDR3 comprises 16 residues. Looked up from germline, CDR1 is SGHNT and CDR2 is YYREEE (reference sequence). CDR3 loop: CASSSRLAGGQETQYF. In DNA form, the CDR3 reads TGTGCCAGCAGCTCTCGACTAGCGGGAGGTCAAGAGACCCAGTACTTC.

The rearrangement joins TRBV2 to TRBJ2-7, with 7 positions matching TRBD1. This CDR3 contains 14 residues. The germline gives CDR1 SNHLY, CDR2 FYNNEI. The V and J ends lost 7 bases and 3 bases, in that order; junction bases with no gene match: 9. The CDR3 sequence is CASIPWDRDYEQYF. Written as DNA, the CDR3 is TGTGCCAGCATCCCTTGGGACAGAGACTACGAGCAGTACTTC.

The sample holds one count of this clone. The DNA of the CDR3 is TGTGCCAGCAGTTACACCCAGATATACGAGCAGTACTTC. This gives the protein CASSYTQIYEQYF. The chain links TRBV6-6 to TRBJ2-7; D ambiguous. The V end lost 2 bases, the J end lost 4 bases, and 9 bases lay between the germline ends. Germline V CDR1 and CDR2: MNHNY, SVGAGI (reference sequence). The length of the CDR3 is 13 residues.

This sequence joins TRBV6-5 and TRBJ2-1; D remains ambiguous. The CDR3 is 11 residues long. Germline lookup yields CDR1 MNHEY and CDR2 SVGAGI. With 2 bases removed from V and 6 bases from J, the gap between germline ends came to 2 bases. The CDR3, as DNA: TGTGCCAGCAGTTACCGCAATGAGCAGTTCTTC. Residues: CASSYRNEQFF.

J is TRBJ1-1 and V is TRBV28; D is undetermined. This CDR3 comprises 16 residues. Trimming pared 5 bases from V and 1 base from J, leaving 17 bases between. Germline V lookup: CDR1 MDHEN, CDR2 SYDVKM. The DNA of the CDR3 is TGTGCCAGCAGTCCGGCGACCGGGATCGGGAACACTGAAGCTTTCTTT. The encoded protein is CASSPATGIGNTEAFF.

This chain connects TRBV13 to TRBJ2-7, with 9 bases matching TRBD2. CDR1 PRHDT and CDR2 FYEKMQ come from the germline V gene (reference sequence). V dropped 5 bases and J dropped 7; count of bases not matched to a gene: 12. The CDR3 sequence is 15 residues long. CDR3 sequence: CASSLLTSGLEEQYF. The CDR3 nucleotides are TGTGCCAGCAGCCTCTTGACTAGCGGCCTAGAAGAGCAGTACTTC.

The chain links TRBV28 to TRBJ2-5; D remains ambiguous. The CDR3 contains 13 residues. Trimming left V 2 bases short and J 4 bases short, with 8 bases between. In germline, CDR1 is MDHEN, CDR2 SYDVKM. The CDR3 DNA sequence: TGTGCCAGCAGTTTAGCCATGGCAGAGACCCAGTACTTC. Its translation: CASSLAMAETQYF.

This clone has only a few counts. The chain joins TRBV18 to TRBJ1-1, with TRBD1 matching 7 bases. The ends lost 3 bases at V and 9 bases at J; junction bases unmatched: 7. Germline V lookup: CDR1 KGHSH, CDR2 LQKENI. The CDR3 is 13 amino acids. CDR3 amino acids: CASSPVIQGKAFF. The CDR3 coding sequence is TGTGCCAGCTCACCGGTAATACAGGGGAAAGCTTTCTTT.

The chain carries TRBV6-1 and TRBJ2-7; D is perhaps TRBD2 (5 bases). The V end was cut by 1 base, the J end by 3 bases, with 13 bases between. The CDR3 has 15 residues. Germline loops: CDR1 MNHNS, CDR2 SASEGT. The CDR3 DNA follows: TGTGCCAGCAGTGAAGGTGAGGGTGGCCTCTACGAGCAGTACTTC. Residues: CASSEGEGGLYEQYF.

This clone was seen just once. V and J are TRBV30 and TRBJ2-1; 11 positions match TRBD2. CDR3 length: 12 amino acids. With V trimmed by 5 bases and J by 9 bases, 3 bases remained unmatched. Germline V gene lookup returns CDR1 GTSNPN and CDR2 SVGIG (reference sequence). This chain's CDR3 is CAWGLAGGEQFF. CDR3 nucleotides: TGTGCCTGGGGACTAGCGGGCGGTGAGCAGTTCTTC. Using reference TRBV30 and TRBJ2-1 for the parts outside the CDR3, the full variable domain is SQTIHQWPATLVQPVGSPLSLECTVEGTSNPNLYWYRQAAGRGLQLLFYSVGIGQISSEVPQNLSASRPQDRQFILSSKKLLLSDSGFYLCAWGLAGGEQFFGPGTRLTVL.

The chain carries TRBV6-5 and TRBJ2-2, with D unclear. Germline assignment: CDR1 MNHEY and CDR2 SVGAGI. The V and J ends lost 0 bases and 6 bases respectively, with 11 bases between them. This CDR3 is built from 15 residues. DNA for the CDR3: TGTGCCAGCAGTTACTCTAGCTGGCCAGCCGGGGAGCTGTTTTTT. Translated, it gives CASSYSSWPAGELFF.